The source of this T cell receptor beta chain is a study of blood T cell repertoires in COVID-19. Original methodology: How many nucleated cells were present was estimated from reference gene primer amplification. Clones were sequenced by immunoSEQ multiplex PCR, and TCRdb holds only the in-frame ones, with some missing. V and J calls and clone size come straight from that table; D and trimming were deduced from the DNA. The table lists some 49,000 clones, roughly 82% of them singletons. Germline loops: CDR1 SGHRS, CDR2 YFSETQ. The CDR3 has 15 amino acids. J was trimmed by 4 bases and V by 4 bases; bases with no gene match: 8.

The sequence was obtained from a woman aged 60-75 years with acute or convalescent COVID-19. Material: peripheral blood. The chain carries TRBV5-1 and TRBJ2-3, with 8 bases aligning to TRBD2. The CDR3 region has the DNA TGCGCCAGCAGCAAAAGCGGGAGCAGGTCAGATACGCAGTATTTT. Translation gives CASSKSGSRSDTQYF.